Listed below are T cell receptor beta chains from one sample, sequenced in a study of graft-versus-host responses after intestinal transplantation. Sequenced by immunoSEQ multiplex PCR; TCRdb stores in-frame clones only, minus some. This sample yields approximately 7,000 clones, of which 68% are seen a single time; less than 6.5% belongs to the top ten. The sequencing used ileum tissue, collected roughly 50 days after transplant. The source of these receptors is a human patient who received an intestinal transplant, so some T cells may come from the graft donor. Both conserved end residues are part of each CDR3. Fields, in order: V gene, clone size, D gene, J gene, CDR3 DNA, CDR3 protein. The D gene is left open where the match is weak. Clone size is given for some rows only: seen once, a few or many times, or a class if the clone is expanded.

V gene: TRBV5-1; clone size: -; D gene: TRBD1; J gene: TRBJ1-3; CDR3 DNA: TGCGCCAGCAGCTTGTTGTCAGGGGGCTACCACTCTGGAAACACCATATATTTT; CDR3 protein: CASSLLSGGYHSGNTIYF
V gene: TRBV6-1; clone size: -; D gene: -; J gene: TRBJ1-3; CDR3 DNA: TGTGCCAGCAGGGCCGGACTGGCCTCTGGAAACACCATATATTTT; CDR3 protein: CASRAGLASGNTIYF
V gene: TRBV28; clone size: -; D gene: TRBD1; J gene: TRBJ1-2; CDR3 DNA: TGTGCCAGCAGTTTAATGGGACAGGGGGCTAACTATGGCTACACCTTC; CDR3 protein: CASSLMGQGANYGYTF
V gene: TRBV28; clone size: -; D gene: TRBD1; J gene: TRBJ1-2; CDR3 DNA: TGTGCCAGCAGCCCCACAGGGGGCTATGGCTACACCTTC; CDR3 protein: CASSPTGGYGYTF
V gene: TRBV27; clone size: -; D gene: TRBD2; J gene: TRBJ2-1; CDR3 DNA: TGTGCCAGCAGTTTAGGCGGGGGTCTTTACAATGAGCAGTTCTTC; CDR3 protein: CASSLGGGLYNEQFF
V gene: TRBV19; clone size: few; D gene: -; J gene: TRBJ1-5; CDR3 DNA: TGTGCCAGTAGTATCGGGGATGATCAGCCCCAGCATTTT; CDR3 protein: CASSIGDDQPQHF
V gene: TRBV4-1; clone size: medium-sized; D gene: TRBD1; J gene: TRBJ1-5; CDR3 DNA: TGCGCCAGCAGCCCGGACAGGGGGCTTCAGCCCCAGCATTTT; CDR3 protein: CASSPDRGLQPQHF
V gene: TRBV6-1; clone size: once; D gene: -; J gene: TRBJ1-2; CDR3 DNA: TGTGCCAGCACTCCTTCCGGGGTTTATGGCTACACCTTC; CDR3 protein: CASTPSGVYGYTF
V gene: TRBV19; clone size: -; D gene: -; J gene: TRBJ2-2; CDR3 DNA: TGTGCCAGTAGCAAGGGAGTACTCGGGGAGCTGTTTTTT; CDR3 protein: CASSKGVLGELFF
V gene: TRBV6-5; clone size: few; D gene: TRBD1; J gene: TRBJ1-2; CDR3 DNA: TGTGCCAGCAGTGAGCAACAGGGGGCGAGTGGCTACACCTTC; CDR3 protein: CASSEQQGASGYTF
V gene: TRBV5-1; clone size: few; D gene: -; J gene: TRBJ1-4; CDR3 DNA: TGCGCCAGCAGGGGAGACACAGCAACTAATGAAAAACTGTTTTTT; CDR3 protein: CASRGDTATNEKLFF
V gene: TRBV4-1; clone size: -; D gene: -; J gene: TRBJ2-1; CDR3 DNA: TGCGCCAGCAGCCAAGGGCCCAGGTCCGATGAGCAGTTCTTC; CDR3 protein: CASSQGPRSDEQFF
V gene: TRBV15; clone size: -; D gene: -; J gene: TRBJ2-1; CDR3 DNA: TGTGCCACCAGCAGGCTTAGTGAGCAGTTCTTC; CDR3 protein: CATSRLSEQFF
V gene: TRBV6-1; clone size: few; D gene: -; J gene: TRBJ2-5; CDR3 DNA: TGTGCCAGCAGTGAATTGGCAGGTGGGCCCTCCTTGGGGACCCAGTACTTC; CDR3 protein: CASSELAGGPSLGTQYF
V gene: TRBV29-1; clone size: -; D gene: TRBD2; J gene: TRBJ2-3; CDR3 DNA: TGCAGCGTTGGCGGGACTAGTGAATGGGATGGCACAGATACGCAGTATTTT; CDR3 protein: CSVGGTSEWDGTDTQYF
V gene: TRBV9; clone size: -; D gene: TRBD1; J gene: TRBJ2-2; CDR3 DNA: TGTGCCAGCAGCCATCCGGTGGGACAGGGACGGACCGGGGAGCTGTTTTTT; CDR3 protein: CASSHPVGQGRTGELFF
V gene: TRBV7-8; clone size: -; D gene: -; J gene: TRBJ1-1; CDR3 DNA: TGTGCCAGCAGCTTAGACGAGGTGCCGAACACTGAAGCTTTCTTT; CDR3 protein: CASSLDEVPNTEAFF
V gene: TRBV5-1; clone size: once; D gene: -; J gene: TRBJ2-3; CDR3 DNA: TGCGCCAGCAGCTTGTTTCTGGGGCACACAGATACGCAGTATTTT; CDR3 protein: CASSLFLGHTDTQYF
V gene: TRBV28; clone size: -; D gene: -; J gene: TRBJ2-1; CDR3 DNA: TGTGCCAGCAGTTTAGGACACAGCTCCTACAATGAGCAGTTCTTC; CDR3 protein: CASSLGHSSYNEQFF
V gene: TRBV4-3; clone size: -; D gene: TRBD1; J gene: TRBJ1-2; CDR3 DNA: TGCGCCAGCAGCCAAATGGACAGGGGGCGGTCAATCACCTATGGCTACACCTTC; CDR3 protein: CASSQMDRGRSITYGYTF
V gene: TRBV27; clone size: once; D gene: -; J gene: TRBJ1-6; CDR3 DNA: TGTGCCAGCGGGGGGGATAGCTCCTATAATTCACCCCTCCACTTT; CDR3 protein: CASGGDSSYNSPLHF
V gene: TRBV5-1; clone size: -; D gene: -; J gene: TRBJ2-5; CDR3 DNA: TGCGCCAGCAGCTTGAACGGGCAAGAGACCCAGTACTTC; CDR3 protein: CASSLNGQETQYF
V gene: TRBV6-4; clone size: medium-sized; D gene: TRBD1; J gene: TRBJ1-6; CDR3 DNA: TGTGCCAGCAGTGAACAGGGGGGGAATTCACCCCTCCACTTT; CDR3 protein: CASSEQGGNSPLHF
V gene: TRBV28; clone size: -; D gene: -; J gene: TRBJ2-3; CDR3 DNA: TGTGCCAGCAGCACGCCTGGGGACTTCACAGATACGCAGTATTTT; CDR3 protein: CASSTPGDFTDTQYF
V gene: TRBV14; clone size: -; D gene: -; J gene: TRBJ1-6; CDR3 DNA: TGTGCCAGCAGCCAGACTGGGGAGGGACGTGATTCACCCCTCCACTTT; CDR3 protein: CASSQTGEGRDSPLHF
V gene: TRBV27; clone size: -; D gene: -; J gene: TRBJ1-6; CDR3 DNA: TGTGCCAGCAGTCCTCGGGACACCCGATACTCCTATAATTCACCCCTCCACTTT; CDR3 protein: CASSPRDTRYSYNSPLHF
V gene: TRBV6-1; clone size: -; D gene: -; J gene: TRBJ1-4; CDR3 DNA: TGTGCCACCTGCTCCGCTAATAATGAAAAACTGTTTTTT; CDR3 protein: CATCSANNEKLFF
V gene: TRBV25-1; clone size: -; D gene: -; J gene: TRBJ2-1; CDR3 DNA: TGTGCCAGCTATGGCGGCGGGGAGCAGTTCTTC; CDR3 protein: CASYGGGEQFF
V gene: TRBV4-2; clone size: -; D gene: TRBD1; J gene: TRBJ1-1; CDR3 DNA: TGTGCCAGCAGCCAAGATCCGGGACAGGGGCAAATGAGAGCTTTCTTT; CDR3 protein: CASSQDPGQGQMRAFF
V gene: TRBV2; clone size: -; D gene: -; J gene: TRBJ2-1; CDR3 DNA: TGTGCCAGCAGGCCGGGTAGCGGTGCCTACAATGAGCAGTTCTTC; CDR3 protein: CASRPGSGAYNEQFF
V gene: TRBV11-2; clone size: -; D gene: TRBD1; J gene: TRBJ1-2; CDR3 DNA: TGTGCCAGCAGCTGGACAGGGGAAGGCTATGGCTACACCTTC; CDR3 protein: CASSWTGEGYGYTF
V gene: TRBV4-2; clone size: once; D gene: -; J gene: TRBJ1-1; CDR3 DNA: TGTGCCAGCAGCCAAGCACGGGGCACTGAAGCTTTCTTT; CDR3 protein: CASSQARGTEAFF